This is a list of T cell receptor beta chains from one sample in a study of Graves' ophthalmopathy and Graves' hyperthyroidism. TCRdb passed the multiplex PCR reads through MiXCR, listing each CDR3 protein once. The sample shows 300,000 to 450,000 distinct CDR3 sequences, approximately 18% of them seen only once. Sequencing was performed on peripheral blood. These TCRs come from an adult woman with stable Graves' hyperthyroidism. Both conserved end residues are part of each CDR3. The D gene is left open where the match is weak. Clone sizes are given selectively: once, few, many, or a class where the clone is expanded.

d_call	v_call	j_call	clone_size	cdr3_aa	cdr3_nt
NA	TRBV6-5	TRBJ2-4	many	CASSYRSSNIQYF	TGTGCCAGCAGTTATAGATCAAGTAACATTCAGTACTTC
TRBD1	TRBV20-1	TRBJ1-2	many	CSARSRQGGNYGYTF	TGCAGTGCTCGTTCCCGACAGGGGGGGAATTATGGCTACACCTTC
NA	TRBV11-2	TRBJ2-7	many	CASSLQRFISYEQYF	TGTGCCAGCAGCTTGCAGCGATTCATTTCCTACGAGCAGTACTTC
NA	TRBV6-1	TRBJ2-2	many	CASRQDRYTGELFF	TGTGCCAGCAGACAGGACAGATACACCGGGGAGCTGTTTTTT
TRBD2	TRBV9	TRBJ2-5	NA	CASSFSGRDNQETQYF	TGTGCCAGCAGCTTTAGCGGGAGGGATAATCAAGAGACCCAGTACTTC
NA	TRBV6-2/TRBV6-3	TRBJ2-7	many	CASSRRGYEQYF	TGTGCCAGCAGTCGGAGGGGCTACGAGCAGTACTTC
TRBD1	TRBV7-6	TRBJ2-5	many	CASSLASGQGALGYSETQYF	TGTGCCAGCAGCTTAGCGTCGGGACAGGGTGCTCTTGGGTATTCGGAGACCCAGTACTTC
NA	TRBV12-3/TRBV12-4	TRBJ1-6	NA	CASSQRHYNSPLHF	TGTGCCAGCAGCCAGCGACACTATAATTCACCCCTCCACTTT
TRBD2	TRBV20-1	TRBJ2-2	many	CSASNREVATGELFF	TGCAGTGCTAGCAACCGGGAGGTAGCTACCGGGGAGCTGTTTTTT
TRBD1	TRBV2	TRBJ1-1	many	CASTYAGQVNTEAFF	TGTGCCAGCACCTACGCAGGACAGGTGAACACTGAAGCTTTCTTT
NA	TRBV20-1	TRBJ2-5	many	CSAFLRGFQETQYF	TGCAGTGCCTTTCTCAGGGGCTTCCAAGAGACCCAGTACTTC